A single sample is the source of the 2 T cell receptor beta chains below, sequenced in a study of cytomegalovirus exposure and HLA in healthy donors. The PCR was carried out with 60 Vbeta primers and 13 Jbeta primers. TCRdb keeps only in-frame clones here, not all; method: immunoSEQ multiplex PCR. Counted here are approximately 120,000 clones, roughly 75% occurring once; the ten biggest clones make up 0.95% to 1.5%. The sample was PBMCs. The receptors were gathered from a female donor in good health and CMV-seronegative.

The V gene is TRBV11-3, the J gene TRBJ2-1, with D possibly matching TRBD2 (6 bases). The germline CDR1 and CDR2 sequences are SGHNT and YENEEA. The CDR3 totals 15 residues. Deletions cut 5 bases from V and 5 bases from J, with 16 bases between. CDR3: CASSPVAGIDNEQFF. Written as DNA, the CDR3 is TGTGCCAGCAGCCCTGTGGCGGGAATCGACAATGAGCAGTTCTTC.

V gene TRBV6-5 combines with J gene TRBJ1-5; 7 nucleotides agree with TRBD1. The CDR3 extends over 14 amino acids. The ends lost 5 bases at V and 3 bases at J; junction bases unmatched: 4. The V gene's germline CDR1 is MNHEY and CDR2 SVGAGI. The CDR3 nucleotides read TGTGCCAGCAGTAAGGGGGCTGACAATCAGCCCCAGCATTTT. This codes for CASSKGADNQPQHF.